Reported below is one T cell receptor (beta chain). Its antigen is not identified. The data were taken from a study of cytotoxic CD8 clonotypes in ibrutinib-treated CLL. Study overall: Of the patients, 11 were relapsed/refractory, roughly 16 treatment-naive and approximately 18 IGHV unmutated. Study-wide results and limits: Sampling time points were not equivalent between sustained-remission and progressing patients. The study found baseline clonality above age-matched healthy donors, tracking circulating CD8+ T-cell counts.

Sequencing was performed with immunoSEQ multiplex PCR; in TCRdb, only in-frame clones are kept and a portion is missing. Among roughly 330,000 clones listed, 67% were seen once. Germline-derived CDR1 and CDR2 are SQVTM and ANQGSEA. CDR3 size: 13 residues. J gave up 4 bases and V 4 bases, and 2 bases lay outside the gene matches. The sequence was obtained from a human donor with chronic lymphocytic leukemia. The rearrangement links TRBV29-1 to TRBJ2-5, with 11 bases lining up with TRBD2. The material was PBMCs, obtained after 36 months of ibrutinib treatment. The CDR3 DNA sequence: TGCAGCGTTGGCGGACTAGCGGGAGAGACCCAGTACTTC. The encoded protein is CSVGGLAGETQYF.